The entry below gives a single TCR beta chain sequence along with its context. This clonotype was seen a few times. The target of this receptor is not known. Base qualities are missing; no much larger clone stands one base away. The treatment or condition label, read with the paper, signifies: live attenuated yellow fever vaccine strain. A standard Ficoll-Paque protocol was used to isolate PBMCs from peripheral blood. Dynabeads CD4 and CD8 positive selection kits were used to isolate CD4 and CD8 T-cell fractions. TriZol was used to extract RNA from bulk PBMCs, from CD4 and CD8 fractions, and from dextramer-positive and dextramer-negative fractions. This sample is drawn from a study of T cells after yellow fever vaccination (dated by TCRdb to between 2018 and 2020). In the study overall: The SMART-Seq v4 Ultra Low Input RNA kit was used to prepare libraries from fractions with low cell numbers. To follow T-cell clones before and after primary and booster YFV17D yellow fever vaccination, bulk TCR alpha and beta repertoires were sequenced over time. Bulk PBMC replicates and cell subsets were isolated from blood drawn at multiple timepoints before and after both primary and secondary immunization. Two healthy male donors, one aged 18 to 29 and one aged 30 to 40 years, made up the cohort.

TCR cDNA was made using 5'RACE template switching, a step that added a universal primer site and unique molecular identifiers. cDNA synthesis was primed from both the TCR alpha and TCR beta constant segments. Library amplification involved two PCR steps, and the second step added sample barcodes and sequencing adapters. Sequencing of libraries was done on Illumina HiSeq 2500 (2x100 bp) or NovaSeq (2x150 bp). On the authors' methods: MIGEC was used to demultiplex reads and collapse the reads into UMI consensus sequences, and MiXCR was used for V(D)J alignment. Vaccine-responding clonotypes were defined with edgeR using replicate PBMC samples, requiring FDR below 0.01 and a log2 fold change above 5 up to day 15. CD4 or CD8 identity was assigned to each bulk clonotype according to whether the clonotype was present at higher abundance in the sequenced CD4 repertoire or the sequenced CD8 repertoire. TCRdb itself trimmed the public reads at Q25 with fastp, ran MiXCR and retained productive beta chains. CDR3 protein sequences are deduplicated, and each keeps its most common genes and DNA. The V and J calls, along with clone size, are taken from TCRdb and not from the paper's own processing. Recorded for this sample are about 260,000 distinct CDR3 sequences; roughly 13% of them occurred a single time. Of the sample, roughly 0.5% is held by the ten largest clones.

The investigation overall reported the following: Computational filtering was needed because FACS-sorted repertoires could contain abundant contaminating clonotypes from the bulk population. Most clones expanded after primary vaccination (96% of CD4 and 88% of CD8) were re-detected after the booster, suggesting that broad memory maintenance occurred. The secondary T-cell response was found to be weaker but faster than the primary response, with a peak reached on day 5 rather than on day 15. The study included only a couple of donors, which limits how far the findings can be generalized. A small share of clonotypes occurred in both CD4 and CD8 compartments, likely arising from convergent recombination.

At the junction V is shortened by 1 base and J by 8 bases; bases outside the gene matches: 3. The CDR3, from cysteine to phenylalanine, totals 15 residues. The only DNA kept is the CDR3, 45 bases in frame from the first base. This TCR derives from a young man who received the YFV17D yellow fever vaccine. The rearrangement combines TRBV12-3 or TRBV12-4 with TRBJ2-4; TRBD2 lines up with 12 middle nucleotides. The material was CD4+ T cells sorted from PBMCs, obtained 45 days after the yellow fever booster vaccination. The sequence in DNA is TGTGCCAGCAGTTTAGGTCTAGCGGGAGGGGACATTCAGTACTTC. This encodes CASSLGLAGGDIQYF.